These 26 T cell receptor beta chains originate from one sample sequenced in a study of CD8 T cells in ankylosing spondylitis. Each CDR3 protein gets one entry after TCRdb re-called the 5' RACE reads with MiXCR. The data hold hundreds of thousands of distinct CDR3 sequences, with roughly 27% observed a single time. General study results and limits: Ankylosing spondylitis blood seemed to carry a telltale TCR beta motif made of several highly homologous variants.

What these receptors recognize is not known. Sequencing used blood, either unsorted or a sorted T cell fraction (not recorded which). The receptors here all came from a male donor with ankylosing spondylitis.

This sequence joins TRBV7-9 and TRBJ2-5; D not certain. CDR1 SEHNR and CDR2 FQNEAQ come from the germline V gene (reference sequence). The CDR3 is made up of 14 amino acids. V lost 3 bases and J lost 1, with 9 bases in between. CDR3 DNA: TGTGCCAGCAGCTTTATAGGAGCCCAAGAGACCCAGTACTTC. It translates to CASSFIGAQETQYF.

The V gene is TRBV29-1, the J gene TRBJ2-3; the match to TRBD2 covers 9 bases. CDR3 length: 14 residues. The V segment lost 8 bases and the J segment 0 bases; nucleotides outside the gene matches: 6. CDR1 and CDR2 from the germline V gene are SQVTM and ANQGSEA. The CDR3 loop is CSTPRGGSTDTQYF. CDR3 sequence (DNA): TGCAGCACCCCGCGGGGGGGAAGCACAGATACGCAGTATTTT.

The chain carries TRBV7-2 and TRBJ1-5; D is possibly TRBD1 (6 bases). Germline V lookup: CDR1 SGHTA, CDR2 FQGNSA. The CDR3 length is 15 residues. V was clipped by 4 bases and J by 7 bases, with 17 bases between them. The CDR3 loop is CASSSVGQRNQPQHF. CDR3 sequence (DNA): TGTGCCAGCAGCTCAGTGGGACAACGGAACCAGCCCCAGCATTTT.

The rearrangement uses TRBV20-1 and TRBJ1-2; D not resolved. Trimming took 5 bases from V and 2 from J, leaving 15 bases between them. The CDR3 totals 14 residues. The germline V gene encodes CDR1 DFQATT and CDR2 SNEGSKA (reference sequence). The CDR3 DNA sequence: TGCAGTGCTGCCCGACAAAACTTCAACTATGGCTACACCTTC. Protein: CSAARQNFNYGYTF.

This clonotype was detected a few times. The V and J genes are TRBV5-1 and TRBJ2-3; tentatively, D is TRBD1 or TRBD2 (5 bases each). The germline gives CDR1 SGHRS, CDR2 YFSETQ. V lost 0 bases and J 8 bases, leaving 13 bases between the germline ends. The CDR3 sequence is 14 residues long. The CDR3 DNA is TGCGCCAGCAGCTTGGTTGGGGACGCGGTTACGCAGTATTTT. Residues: CASSLVGDAVTQYF.

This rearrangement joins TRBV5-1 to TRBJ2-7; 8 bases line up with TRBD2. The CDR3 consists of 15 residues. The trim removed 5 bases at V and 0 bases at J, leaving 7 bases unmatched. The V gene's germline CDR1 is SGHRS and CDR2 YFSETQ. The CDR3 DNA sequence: TGCGCCAGCAGTCCCCAGACTAGCGACTCCTACGAGCAGTACTTC. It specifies CASSPQTSDSYEQYF.

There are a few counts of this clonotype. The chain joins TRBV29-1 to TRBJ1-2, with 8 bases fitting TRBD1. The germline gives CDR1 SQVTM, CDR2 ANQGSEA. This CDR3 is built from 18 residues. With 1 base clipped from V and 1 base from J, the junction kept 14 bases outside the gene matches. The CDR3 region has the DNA TGCAGCGTTGAAGGAAGGACGGCAGGGGGCCCCCTTAACTATGGCTACACCTTC. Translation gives CSVEGRTAGGPLNYGYTF.

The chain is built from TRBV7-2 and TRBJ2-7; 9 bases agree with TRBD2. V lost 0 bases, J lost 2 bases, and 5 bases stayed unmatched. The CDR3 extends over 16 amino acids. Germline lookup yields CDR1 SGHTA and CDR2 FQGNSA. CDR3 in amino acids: CASSLAASGIAYEQYF. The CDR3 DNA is TGTGCCAGCAGCTTAGCGGCTAGCGGGATTGCCTACGAGCAGTACTTC.

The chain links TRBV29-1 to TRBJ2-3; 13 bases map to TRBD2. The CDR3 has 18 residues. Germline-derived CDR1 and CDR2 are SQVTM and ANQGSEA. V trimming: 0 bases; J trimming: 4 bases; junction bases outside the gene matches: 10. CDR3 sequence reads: CSVEDRAWTSGSADTQYF. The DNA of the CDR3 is TGCAGCGTTGAAGATCGGGCCTGGACTAGCGGGAGTGCAGATACGCAGTATTTT.

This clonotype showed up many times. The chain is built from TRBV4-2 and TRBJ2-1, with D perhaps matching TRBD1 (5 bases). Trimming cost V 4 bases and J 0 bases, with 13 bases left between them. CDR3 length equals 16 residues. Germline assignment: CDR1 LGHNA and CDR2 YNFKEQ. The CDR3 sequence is CASSPLGLSSYNEQFF. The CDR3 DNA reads TGTGCCAGCAGCCCGTTGGGGCTTAGCTCCTACAATGAGCAGTTCTTC.

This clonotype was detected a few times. In nucleotides, the CDR3 is TGTGCCAGCAGTGTCGACAGGGGGGGATGGACAGATACGCAGTATTTT. It specifies CASSVDRGGWTDTQYF. V usage is TRBV6-1 and J usage is TRBJ2-3, with 9 bases identical to TRBD1. The length of the CDR3 is 16 residues. Unmatched junction bases numbered 8, after V lost 4 bases and J lost 3 bases. Germline V gives CDR1 MNHNS, CDR2 SASEGT.

The CDR3 spells CASSLVSAGVNTGELFF. Written as DNA, the CDR3 is TGCGCCAGCAGCTTGGTCTCGGCAGGGGTGAACACCGGGGAGCTGTTTTTT. The chain couples TRBV5-1 to TRBJ2-2, with D tentatively TRBD1 (6 bases). The CDR3 runs to 17 residues. Trimming shortened V by 0 bases and J by 1 base, and 13 bases separated the two germline ends. Per the germline V gene, CDR1 is SGHRS and CDR2 is YFSETQ.

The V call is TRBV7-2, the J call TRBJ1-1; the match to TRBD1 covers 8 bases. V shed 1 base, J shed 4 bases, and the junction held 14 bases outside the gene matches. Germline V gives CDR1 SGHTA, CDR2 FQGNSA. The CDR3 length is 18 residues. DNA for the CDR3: TGTGCCAGCAGCTTAGGGCCCCAGAGGACAGGGTCGGTCACTGAAGCTTTCTTT. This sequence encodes CASSLGPQRTGSVTEAFF.

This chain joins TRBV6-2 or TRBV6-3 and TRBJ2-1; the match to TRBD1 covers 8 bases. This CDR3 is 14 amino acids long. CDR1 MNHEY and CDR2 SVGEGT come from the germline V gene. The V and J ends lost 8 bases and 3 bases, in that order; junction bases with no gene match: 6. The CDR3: CASYRQGFYNEQFF. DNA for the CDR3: TGTGCCAGCTACCGACAGGGGTTCTACAATGAGCAGTTCTTC.

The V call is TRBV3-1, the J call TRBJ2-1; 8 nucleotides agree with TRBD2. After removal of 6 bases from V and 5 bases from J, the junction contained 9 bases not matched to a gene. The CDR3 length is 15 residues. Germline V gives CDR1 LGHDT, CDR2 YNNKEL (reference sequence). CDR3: CASRLLAAPDNEQFF. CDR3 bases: TGTGCCAGCAGACTACTAGCGGCGCCTGACAATGAGCAGTTCTTC.

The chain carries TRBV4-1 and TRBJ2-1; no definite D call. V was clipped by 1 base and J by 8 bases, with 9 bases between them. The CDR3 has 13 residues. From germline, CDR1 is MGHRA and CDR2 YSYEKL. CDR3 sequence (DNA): TGCGCCAGCAGCCAAGTCCTCCGGGATGAGCAGTTCTTC. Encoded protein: CASSQVLRDEQFF.

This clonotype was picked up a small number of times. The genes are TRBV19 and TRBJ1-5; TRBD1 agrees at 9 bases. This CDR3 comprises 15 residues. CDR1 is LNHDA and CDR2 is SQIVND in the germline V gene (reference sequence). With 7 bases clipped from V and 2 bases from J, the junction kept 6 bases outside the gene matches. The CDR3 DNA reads TGTGCCAGTACCGGACAGGGGTTCGGCAATCAGCCCCAGCATTTT. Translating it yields CASTGQGFGNQPQHF.

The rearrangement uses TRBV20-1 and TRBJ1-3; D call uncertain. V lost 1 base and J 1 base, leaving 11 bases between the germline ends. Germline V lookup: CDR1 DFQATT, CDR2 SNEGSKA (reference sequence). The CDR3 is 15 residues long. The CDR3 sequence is CSARVRGSSGNTIYF. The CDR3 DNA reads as TGCAGTGCTAGAGTCCGAGGATCGTCTGGAAACACCATATATTTT.

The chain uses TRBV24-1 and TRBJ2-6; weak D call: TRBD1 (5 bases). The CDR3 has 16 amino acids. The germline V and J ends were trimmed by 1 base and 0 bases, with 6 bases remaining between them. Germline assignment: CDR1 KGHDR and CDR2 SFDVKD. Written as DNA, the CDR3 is TGTGCCACCAGTGATTTCCAGGGCTCTGGGGCCAACGTCCTGACTTTC. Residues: CATSDFQGSGANVLTF.

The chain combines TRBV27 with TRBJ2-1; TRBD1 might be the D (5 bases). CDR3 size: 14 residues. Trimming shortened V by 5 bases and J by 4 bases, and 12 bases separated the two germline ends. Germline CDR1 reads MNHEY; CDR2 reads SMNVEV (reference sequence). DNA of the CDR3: TGTGCCAGCAGTATCAGGGCTATTTACAATGAGCAGTTCTTC. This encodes CASSIRAIYNEQFF.

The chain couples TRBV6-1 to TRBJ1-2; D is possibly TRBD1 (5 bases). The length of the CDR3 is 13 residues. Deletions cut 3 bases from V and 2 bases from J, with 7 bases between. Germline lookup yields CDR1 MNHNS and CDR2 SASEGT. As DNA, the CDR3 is TGTGCCAGCAGTGAGAAGGGGAACTATGGCTACACCTTC. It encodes CASSEKGNYGYTF.

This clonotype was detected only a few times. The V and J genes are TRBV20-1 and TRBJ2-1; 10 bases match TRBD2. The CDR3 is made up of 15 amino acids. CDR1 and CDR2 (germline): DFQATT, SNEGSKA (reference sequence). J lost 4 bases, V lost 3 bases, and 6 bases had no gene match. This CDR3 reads CSASAGTSAYNEQFF. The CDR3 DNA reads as TGCAGTGCTAGCGCCGGGACTAGCGCGTACAATGAGCAGTTCTTC.

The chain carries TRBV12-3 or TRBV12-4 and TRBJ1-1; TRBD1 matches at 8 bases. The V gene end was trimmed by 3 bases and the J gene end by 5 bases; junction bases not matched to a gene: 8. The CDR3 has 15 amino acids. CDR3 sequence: CASSFRAGGRTEAFF. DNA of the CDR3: TGTGCCAGCAGTTTCCGGGCAGGGGGCCGGACTGAAGCTTTCTTT.

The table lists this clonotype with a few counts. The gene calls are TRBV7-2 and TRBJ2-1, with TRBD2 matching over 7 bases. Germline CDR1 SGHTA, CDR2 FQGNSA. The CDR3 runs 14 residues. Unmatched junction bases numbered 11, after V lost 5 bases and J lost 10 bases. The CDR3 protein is CASSRLGGAGEQFF. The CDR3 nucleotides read TGTGCCAGCAGCCGTCTGGGGGGAGCGGGAGAGCAGTTCTTC.

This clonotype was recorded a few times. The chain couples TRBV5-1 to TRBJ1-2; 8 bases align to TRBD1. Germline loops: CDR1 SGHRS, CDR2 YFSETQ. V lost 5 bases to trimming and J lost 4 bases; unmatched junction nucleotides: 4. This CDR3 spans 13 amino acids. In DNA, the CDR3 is TGCGCCAGCAGTTGGGACAGGAGCTATGGCTACACCTTC. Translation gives CASSWDRSYGYTF.

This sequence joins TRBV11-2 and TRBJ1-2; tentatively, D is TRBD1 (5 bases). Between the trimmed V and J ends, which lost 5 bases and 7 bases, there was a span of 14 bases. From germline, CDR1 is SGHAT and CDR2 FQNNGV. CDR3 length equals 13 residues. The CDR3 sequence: CASSPGRRAGYTF. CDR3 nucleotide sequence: TGTGCCAGCAGCCCGGGACGGCGGGCTGGCTACACCTTC.